This T cell receptor (beta chain) emerged from a study of technical replicates of blood from several donors. The CDR3 length is 13 residues. Germline assignment: CDR1 SQVTM and CDR2 ANQGSEA. Generated by immunoSEQ multiplex PCR, the TCRdb table keeps only in-frame clones and is missing some. The table shows some 71,000 clones, with approximately 97% occurring only once. The sequence came from a human donor in good health. Sequencing was done on a sample of T cells isolated from PBMCs. The chain uses TRBV29-1 and TRBJ2-5; 10 bases match TRBD1. The last part of the DNA fits TRBJ2-7 better; the J call may be wrong. CDR3 sequence (DNA): TGCAGCGTCCCTGGACAGGGGGGTTACGAGCAGTACTTC. Translated: CSVPGQGGYEQYF.